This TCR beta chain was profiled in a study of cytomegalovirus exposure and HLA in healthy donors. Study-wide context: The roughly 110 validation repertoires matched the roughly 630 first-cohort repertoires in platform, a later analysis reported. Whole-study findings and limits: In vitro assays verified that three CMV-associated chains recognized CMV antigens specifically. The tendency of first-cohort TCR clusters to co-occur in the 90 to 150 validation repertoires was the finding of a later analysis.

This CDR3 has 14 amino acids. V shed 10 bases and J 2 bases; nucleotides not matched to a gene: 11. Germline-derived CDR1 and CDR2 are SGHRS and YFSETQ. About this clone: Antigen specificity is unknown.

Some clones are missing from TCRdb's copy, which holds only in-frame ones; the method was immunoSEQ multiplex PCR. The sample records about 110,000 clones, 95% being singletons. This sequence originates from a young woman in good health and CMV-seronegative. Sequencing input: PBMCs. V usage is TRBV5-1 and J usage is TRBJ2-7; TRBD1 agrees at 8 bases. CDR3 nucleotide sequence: TGCGCCTCTACCCGGGAGACAGGGGCCTACGAGCAGTACTTC. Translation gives CASTRETGAYEQYF.